This TCR beta chain is from a study of control samples from healthy donors and cancer patients. The CDR3 runs to 20 residues. Trimming cost V 0 bases and J 3 bases; bases outside gene matches: 17. Germline V gene lookup returns CDR1 SGHDN and CDR2 FVKESK. The table came from immunoSEQ multiplex PCR; TCRdb's copy has only in-frame clones and leaves some out. The sample includes 110,000 to 150,000 clones, around 90% seen only once; the top ten take approximately 11%. The origin of this receptor is a man aged 25-40 years in good health. The chain links TRBV14 to TRBJ2-7; 10 nucleotides align to TRBD2. The sample comprised blood. The CDR3 sequence: CASSQDPGLAEPSNLYEQYF. CDR3 DNA: TGTGCCAGCAGCCAAGACCCCGGACTAGCGGAACCATCAAACCTCTACGAGCAGTACTTC.